Listed here are 22 T cell receptor beta chains from one sample, sequenced in a study of T cells after yellow fever vaccination. TCRdb re-analysed the 5' RACE reads in MiXCR, keeping a single row per CDR3 protein. The sample includes around 310,000 distinct CDR3 sequences, 3% to 4.5% seen only once; the top ten take roughly 26%. Sequences were derived from PBMCs, sampled 5 days after the yellow fever booster vaccination. Every receptor here comes from a young man who received the YFV17D yellow fever vaccine.

CDR3 DNA sequence: TGTGCCAGCAGTTTAGCGGGGAGTAATTCACCCCTCCACTTT. This translates into CASSLAGSNSPLHF. V usage is TRBV12-3 or TRBV12-4 and J usage is TRBJ1-6; D uncertain. The CDR3 length is 14 residues. Deletions cut 0 bases from V and 6 bases from J, with 6 bases between.

The chain recombines TRBV5-5 with TRBJ1-5; tentative D call: TRBD1 (5 bases). The CDR3 covers 16 residues. V was cut by 4 bases and J by 0 bases, with 14 bases left in between. Germline assignment: CDR1 SGHKS and CDR2 YYEKEE (reference sequence). CDR3 nucleotides: TGTGCCAGCAGCCCCACGGGGACGGATAGCAATCAGCCCCAGCATTTT. Protein: CASSPTGTDSNQPQHF.

This chain uses TRBV4-2 with TRBJ2-1; D is undetermined. Germline-derived CDR1 and CDR2 are LGHNA and YNFKEQ. The CDR3 runs to 16 residues. V shed 2 bases and J shed 0 bases, with 11 bases lying between them. CDR3 in amino acids: CASSQRDGPSYNEQFF. CDR3 nucleotides: TGTGCCAGCAGCCAAAGAGACGGACCCTCCTACAATGAGCAGTTCTTC.

This clonotype was seen more than once but under ten times. V gene TRBV6-2 or TRBV6-3 combines with J gene TRBJ2-7; 10 bases align to TRBD1. Germline V gene sequence: CDR1 MNHEY, CDR2 SVGEGT. The CDR3 loop spans 13 amino acids. V was pared by 7 bases and J by 2 bases, with 2 bases of the junction left unmatched. The CDR3 DNA follows: TGTGCCAGCACCGGGACAGGGGCCTACGAGCAGTACTTC. Its translation is CASTGTGAYEQYF.

The chain joins TRBV9 to TRBJ1-5; D uncertain. The CDR3 extends over 13 amino acids. V was cut by 1 base and J by 7 bases, with 9 bases left in between. The germline V gene has CDR1 SGDLS and CDR2 YYNGEE. In DNA, the CDR3 is TGTGCCAGCAGCGTAAGCCCGGAACAGCCCCAGCATTTT. The encoded protein is CASSVSPEQPQHF.

This sequence joins TRBV29-1 and TRBJ2-3; D is possibly TRBD2 (7 bases). The CDR3 has 13 residues. Germline CDR1 and CDR2: SQVTM and ANQGSEA. The CDR3 sequence is CGGGGGAGDTQYF. The CDR3, as DNA: TGCGGGGGGGGCGGCGGGGCTGGGGATACGCAGTATTTT.

This clonotype turned up a few times. J is TRBJ2-2 and V is TRBV4-1, with 9 bases aligning to TRBD2. This CDR3 is 18 amino acids long. V lost 4 bases to trimming and J lost 0 bases; unmatched junction nucleotides: 9. Per germline, CDR1 MGHRA and CDR2 YSYEKL. The CDR3 DNA is TGCGCCAGCAGCCTTCTTAGCGGGGGTTACCCGAACACCGGGGAGCTGTTTTTT. As protein: CASSLLSGGYPNTGELFF.

This clonotype was counted at least ten times. The chain joins TRBV18 to TRBJ1-4; maybe TRBD1 (6 bases). Germline V gene data show CDR1 as KGHSH and CDR2 as LQKENI. This CDR3 has 18 residues. V dropped 3 bases and J dropped 0 bases, with 17 bases sitting between them. In DNA form, the CDR3 reads TGTGCCAGCTCACCCTCGGTGGGGGGCGTCGCAACTAATGAAAAACTGTTTTTT. Protein product: CASSPSVGGVATNEKLFF.

This clonotype was picked up many times. The rearrangement joins TRBV7-2 to TRBJ1-6, with D possibly being TRBD1 (5 bases). The length of the CDR3 is 15 residues. V lost 5 bases, J lost 7 bases, and 15 bases lay in between. Germline loops: CDR1 SGHTA, CDR2 FQGNSA. The CDR3 DNA sequence: TGTGCCAGCAGCATCCAGGGCGGCGGGAATTCACCCCTCCACTTT. It encodes CASSIQGGGNSPLHF.

This clonotype came up many times. The V and J genes are TRBV18 and TRBJ2-1; D unclear. V was shortened by 3 bases and J by 7 bases, with 13 bases between the two germline ends. The V gene's germline CDR1 is KGHSH and CDR2 LQKENI. This CDR3 spans 14 amino acids. CDR3 amino acids: CASSPSLVPNEQFF. DNA of the CDR3: TGTGCCAGCTCACCTTCGCTAGTTCCTAATGAGCAGTTCTTC.

The chain couples TRBV4-3 to TRBJ2-2; D not certain. CDR1 and CDR2 from the germline V gene are LGHNA and YSLEER. The CDR3 is made up of 15 amino acids. The V and J ends lost 1 base and 0 bases respectively, with 6 bases between them. The CDR3 is CASSQASANTGELFF. CDR3 coding DNA: TGCGCCAGCAGCCAAGCCTCAGCGAACACCGGGGAGCTGTTTTTT.

This clonotype was found a few times. The chain recombines TRBV7-3 with TRBJ2-2; weak D call: TRBD2 (6 bases). Looked up from germline, CDR1 is SGHTA and CDR2 is FQGTGA. The CDR3 covers 16 residues. V dropped 0 bases and J dropped 0 bases, with 8 bases sitting between them. The CDR3 loop is CASSLTRDSNTGELFF. DNA for the CDR3: TGTGCCAGCAGCTTAACGAGGGACTCGAACACCGGGGAGCTGTTTTTT.

CDR3 amino acids: CASSNPLRGNTGELFF. Written as DNA, the CDR3 is TGTGCCAGCAGCAACCCCTTACGGGGTAACACCGGGGAGCTGTTTTTT. V gene TRBV11-3 combines with J gene TRBJ2-2, with D maybe TRBD2 (5 bases). The CDR3 runs 16 residues. Germline CDR1 is SGHNT and CDR2 is YENEEA. The V and J ends lost 5 bases and 2 bases respectively, with 15 bases between them.

The V and J genes are TRBV12-3 or TRBV12-4 and TRBJ2-6, with 11 bases fitting TRBD2. CDR3 length equals 17 residues. V shed 4 bases and J 0 bases; nucleotides not matched to a gene: 2. The CDR3 coding sequence is TGTGCCAGCAGTTCTAGCGGGGGGCGCTCTGGGGCCAACGTCCTGACTTTC. Encoded protein: CASSSSGGRSGANVLTF.

There are a few counts of this clonotype. The chain links TRBV9 to TRBJ2-3, with D perhaps matching TRBD1 (5 bases). Germline V CDR1 and CDR2: SGDLS, YYNGEE. Trimming shortened V by 0 bases and J by 1 base, and 12 bases separated the two germline ends. The CDR3 is 16 residues long. The CDR3 nucleotides read TGTGCCAGCAGCGTAGGTTCGGACACTCGCACAGATACGCAGTATTTT. It codes for CASSVGSDTRTDTQYF.

This clonotype has ten or more counts. The chain is built from TRBV24-1 and TRBJ2-7; perhaps TRBD2 as D (6 bases). CDR3 length: 12 amino acids. The ends were cut back, 2 bases at V and 6 bases at J, with 7 bases in the middle. Germline assignment: CDR1 KGHDR and CDR2 SFDVKD. CDR3 coding DNA: TGTGCCACCAGTGATTGGCGGGGCGAGCAGTACTTC. Its protein is CATSDWRGEQYF.

The V and J genes are TRBV12-3 or TRBV12-4 and TRBJ2-5; D ambiguous. Trimming shortened V by 4 bases and J by 7 bases, and 7 bases separated the two germline ends. This CDR3 contains 11 residues. The CDR3 loop is CASSSLGTQYF. CDR3 sequence (DNA): TGTGCCAGCAGTTCCTTAGGGACCCAGTACTTC.

This clonotype occurred many times. The J gene is TRBJ1-2, the V gene TRBV20-1, with 7 bases matching TRBD1. Germline lookup yields CDR1 DFQATT and CDR2 SNEGSKA (reference sequence). Germline trimming cut 6 bases from V and 8 bases from J; bases unmatched to any gene: 12. CDR3 length equals 13 residues. The CDR3 loop reads CSAENSRGSGYTF. The CDR3 DNA reads TGCAGTGCCGAAAACTCCAGGGGGAGCGGCTACACCTTC.

This clonotype was seen more than once but under ten times. The genes are TRBV4-3 and TRBJ1-4; D unclear. CDR3 length: 16 amino acids. The V end was cut by 4 bases, the J end by 7 bases, with 19 bases between. Germline values: CDR1 LGHNA, CDR2 YSLEER. The CDR3 DNA is TGCGCCAGCAGCCCAAGATTGCCCGGAAATGGTGAAAAACTGTTTTTT. As protein: CASSPRLPGNGEKLFF.

Only a few counts were recorded for this clonotype. The chain employs TRBV6-5 and TRBJ1-2; no firm D call. The germline V gene encodes CDR1 MNHEY and CDR2 SVGAGI. This CDR3 spans 12 amino acids. V lost 3 bases, J lost 9 bases, and 11 bases lay in between. CDR3 DNA sequence: TGTGCCAGCAGTTATGGCCCCTTCCGCTACACCTTC. Translated, it gives CASSYGPFRYTF.

The chain is built from TRBV14 and TRBJ2-1; 11 bases line up with TRBD2. This CDR3 comprises 14 residues. Per the germline V gene, CDR1 is SGHDN and CDR2 is FVKESK. Germline trimming cut 9 bases from V and 8 bases from J; bases unmatched to any gene: 9. In DNA, the CDR3 is TGTGCCAGTGGTAGCGGGGGGGCTTTCGATGAGCAGTTCTTC. Translation gives CASGSGGAFDEQFF.

This clonotype was counted between two and nine times. The V and J genes are TRBV29-1 and TRBJ2-1; D unresolved. This CDR3 comprises 11 residues. The V gene's germline CDR1 is SQVTM and CDR2 ANQGSEA. The V end was cut by 3 bases, the J end by 6 bases, with 6 bases between. The CDR3: CSVDVFNEQFF. CDR3 in DNA: TGCAGCGTTGATGTCTTCAATGAGCAGTTCTTC.